This entry lists 15 T cell receptor beta chains sequenced from one sample in a study of metastatic and nonmetastatic thyroid tumors. Each patient went into thyroid surgery without having received any treatment. TCRdb reprocessed the PCR reads using MiXCR. The repertoire holds 25,000 to 35,000 clones, 4% to 5% seen once, with roughly 23% in the top ten. Sequenced: blood. Receptors were obtained from a female donor with papillary thyroid cancer or a benign thyroid nodule (not recorded which). Some clones in this sample may be carry-over from other donors' samples.

This clone was recorded at least ten times. The gene calls are TRBV18 and TRBJ2-1, with a tentative D call TRBD1 (6 bases). This CDR3 contains 15 residues. V was cut by 1 base and J by 7 bases, with 14 bases left in between. The germline V gene encodes CDR1 KGHSH and CDR2 LQKENI. The CDR3 sequence: CASSPRTEIGNEQFF. DNA of the CDR3: TGTGCCAGCTCACCACGGACAGAAATAGGGAATGAGCAGTTCTTC. The variable domain in full, with the rest retrieved from reference TRBV18 and TRBJ2-1, is NAGVMQNPRHLVRRRGQEARLRCSPMKGHSHVYWYRQLPEEGLKFMVYLQKENIIDESGMPKERFSAEFPKEGPSILRIQQVVRGDSAAYFCASSPRTEIGNEQFFGPGTRLTVL.

This sequence joins TRBV6-2 or TRBV6-3 and TRBJ2-1; 12 nucleotides line up with TRBD1. The CDR3 covers 20 residues. With V trimmed by 6 bases and J by 1 base, 16 bases remained unmatched. The germline CDR1 and CDR2 sequences are MNHEY and SVGEGT. The CDR3 is CASRTVRNPGQGASYNEQFF. CDR3 sequence (DNA): TGTGCCAGCAGAACCGTCCGCAACCCGGGACAGGGGGCTTCCTACAATGAGCAGTTCTTC.

This clone has a count of ten or more. The genes are TRBV5-6 and TRBJ2-7; D unresolved. Trimming pared 0 bases from V and 6 bases from J, leaving 7 bases between. Germline V gene data show CDR1 as SGHDT and CDR2 as YYEEEE. The CDR3 spans 12 residues. CDR3 bases: TGTGCCAGCAGCTTGGCGATGGGCGAGCAGTACTTC. Translation gives CASSLAMGEQYF.

By proportion, this clone is medium-sized. The rearrangement uses TRBV6-1 and TRBJ2-3; D gene ambiguous. CDR3 length: 13 amino acids. The V gene lost 2 bases and the J gene lost 8 bases, with 11 bases spanning the gap. The V gene's germline CDR1 is MNHNS and CDR2 SASEGT. The CDR3, as DNA: TGTGCCAGCAGTGAAATGCGTTCTGGTACGCAGTATTTT. Translation gives CASSEMRSGTQYF.

By share of the sample, this clone is medium-sized. The chain is built from TRBV12-3 or TRBV12-4 and TRBJ2-7, with D tentatively TRBD1 or TRBD2 (5 bases each). Trimming took off 7 bases at V and 0 bases at J, with 10 bases between the two ends. This CDR3 is 13 amino acids long. For the CDR3, the DNA is TGTGCCAGCAAGAGGGACGGCTCCTACGAGCAGTACTTC. This translates into CASKRDGSYEQYF.

The rearrangement joins TRBV5-1 to TRBJ1-4; TRBD1 is a possible D gene (5 bases). Trimming removed 0 bases from V and 5 bases from J, with 11 bases in between. CDR3 length: 15 residues. Germline-derived CDR1 and CDR2 are SGHRS and YFSETQ. Here the CDR3 DNA reads TGCGCCAGCAGCTTGGAGGGGAAATCGAATGAAAAACTGTTTTTT. Translating gives CASSLEGKSNEKLFF.

This clone is medium-sized. The CDR3 here is CASIKALGTVYGYTF. The CDR3 region has the DNA TGTGCCAGCATTAAAGCGCTCGGGACAGTCTATGGCTACACCTTC. This chain connects TRBV28 to TRBJ1-2, with 7 nucleotides matching TRBD1. The ends lost 7 bases at V and 4 bases at J; junction bases unmatched: 12. Per the germline V gene, CDR1 is MDHEN and CDR2 is SYDVKM. The CDR3 loop spans 15 amino acids.

Many counts were recorded for this clone. Other DNA sequences in the sample encode the same CDR3. The chain recombines TRBV20-1 with TRBJ2-7; perhaps TRBD2 as D (6 bases). The germline V gene encodes CDR1 DFQATT and CDR2 SNEGSKA (reference sequence). This CDR3 contains 13 residues. V lost 6 bases, J lost 7 bases, and 19 bases lay in between. This chain's CDR3 is CSAIRRRREEQYF. The CDR3 coding sequence is TGCAGTGCCATACGACGCAGGAGGGAAGAGCAGTACTTC.

This clone was recorded at least ten times. This chain uses TRBV20-1 with TRBJ2-7; 8 bases are shared with TRBD2. The length of the CDR3 is 15 residues. Looked up from germline, CDR1 is DFQATT and CDR2 is SNEGSKA (reference sequence). Unmatched junction bases numbered 7, after V lost 0 bases and J lost 3 bases. DNA for the CDR3: TGCAGTGCTAGAGACACAAGCGGGAGTATCTACGAGCAGTACTTC. It yields the protein CSARDTSGSIYEQYF.

This clone was seen ten or more times. The gene calls are TRBV2 and TRBJ1-5; 8 bases map to TRBD1. This CDR3 contains 14 residues. Germline trimming cut 5 bases from V and 2 bases from J; bases unmatched to any gene: 2. Germline CDR1 and CDR2: SNHLY and FYNNEI. The CDR3 DNA follows: TGTGCCAGCAGTCTGGACAGGGGCAATCAGCCCCAGCATTTT. Encoded protein: CASSLDRGNQPQHF. Combining the CDR3 with reference TRBV2 and TRBJ1-5 gives the whole variable domain EPEVTQTPSHQVTQMGQEVILRCVPISNHLYFYWYRQILGQKVEFLVSFYNNEISEKSEIFDDQFSVERPDGSNFTLKIRSTKLEDSAMYFCASSLDRGNQPQHFGDGTRLSIL.

This clone was counted ten times or more. The genes are TRBV11-3 and TRBJ2-5, with D perhaps matching TRBD1 (5 bases). V dropped 3 bases and J dropped 5 bases, with 13 bases sitting between them. The length of the CDR3 is 14 residues. The germline CDR1 and CDR2 sequences are SGHNT and YENEEA. Here the CDR3 reads CASSLPGLLETQYF. In DNA form, the CDR3 reads TGTGCCAGCAGCTTGCCAGGGTTGTTGGAGACCCAGTACTTC.

Comment on this clone: The junction departs from germline at one end; a sequencing error may be responsible. The rearrangement joins TRBV28 to TRBJ1-2; D gene unclear. Looked up from germline, CDR1 is MDHEN and CDR2 is SYDVKM. This CDR3 is 12 amino acids long. The CDR3 loop reads CASTLGFYGSTF. Written as DNA, the CDR3 is TGTGCCAGCACCCTAGGTTTCTATGGCTCCACGTTC.

The chain uses TRBV5-1 and TRBJ1-3; TRBD1 agrees at 7 bases. The CDR3 covers 14 residues. V trimming: 3 bases; J trimming: 4 bases; junction bases outside the gene matches: 4. Per the germline V gene, CDR1 is SGHRS and CDR2 is YFSETQ. As DNA, the CDR3 is TGCGCCAGCAGCTCAGACAGGGTCGGAAACACCATATATTTT. Translated, it gives CASSSDRVGNTIYF.

In its sample, this clone was seen many times. The genes are TRBV4-1 and TRBJ1-2, with 7 bases matching TRBD1. CDR1 and CDR2 from the germline V gene are MGHRA and YSYEKL. With 2 bases clipped from V and 2 bases from J, the junction kept 5 bases outside the gene matches. This CDR3 has 15 amino acids. CDR3 nucleotide sequence: TGCGCCAGCAGCCAACTGATACAGGGGAACTATGGCTACACCTTC. It codes for CASSQLIQGNYGYTF.

This clone was seen only a few times. The chain carries TRBV12-3 or TRBV12-4 and TRBJ1-2; D unresolved. There are 14 residues in the CDR3. Trimming removed 6 bases at V and 4 bases at J, with 15 bases between. DNA for the CDR3: TGTGCCAGCAGCCGCAGAGGGCTGAGCTATGGCTACACCTTC. This encodes CASSRRGLSYGYTF.